This TCR beta chain was recovered during a study of blood T cell repertoires in COVID-19 (dated by TCRdb to about 2020). Study-level background: Collaborator samples came from the United States, Italy and Spain and covered acute and convalescent phases of COVID-19. HLA class I and class II types, where available, came from metadata supplied by the sample provider rather than from assay-based typing. Samples came from the ongoing ImmuneRACE study (first 160 participants) plus 1,254 subjects from 6 global collaborators. The prospective study material was composed of cDNA or gDNA derived from T cells, B-cell-depleted T cells, or PBMCs. A freely available public database, intended as a resource for researchers studying the immune response to SARS-CoV-2, is where the repertoires were released. Deeply sampled blood TCRbeta repertoires from subjects exposed to, actively infected with, or recovered from COVID-19 were included in the dataset. Nearly every sample came with metadata listing a de-identified subject ID, COVID-19 status, age in years and sex.

CDR3 length: 13 amino acids, cysteine to phenylalanine. Of all the DNA, just the CDR3 is kept, 39 bases in frame from base 1. CDR1 SGDLS and CDR2 YYNGEE are derived from the germline V gene. V is reduced by 4 bases and J by 2 bases, leaving a spacing of 8 bases between them. The immunoSEQ Assay, a bias-controlled multiplex PCR, was used to amplify TCRbeta CDR3 regions from genomic DNA. The original methods were these. Within the assay, amplification of reference gene primers was used to estimate how many nucleated cells each sample contained. To quantify the absolute abundance of each unique TCRbeta CDR3 rearrangement, sequence reads were collapsed and filtered. For each sample, productive Simpson clonality was calculated as the square root of Simpson's diversity index across productive rearrangements. Sourced from immuneACCESS, this table was stored by TCRdb with only in-frame sequences that have V and J called. A share of the clones is absent; for the studies checked, an unresolved V gene accounts for under half, and the remainder has no known explanation. The V and J calls and clone size are taken from that table; D and trimming were inferred from the DNA. In this sample the table shows around 340,000 clones, more than 70% of which occur a single time. The ten largest account for around 3% of the sample.

General study outcomes and caveats: How much clinical and demographic metadata was included differed by source and by participant, and the metadata was provided uncurated.

The collaborating institutions used their own protocols to collect whole blood in K2EDTA tubes. For TCRbeta analysis, collaborators shipped samples as frozen whole blood, isolated PBMCs, or DNA extracted from either of those sample types. As regards this clone: Its cognate antigen has yet to be identified. No per-base quality is available; no much larger clone lies one base away.

Sequenced: peripheral blood. The chain is encoded by TRBV9 joined to TRBJ2-3; the D gene is possibly TRBD2, with 6 bases matching. This receptor was identified in a man aged 30 to 45 with active or convalescent COVID-19. CDR3 sequence: CASSSGVTDTQYF. Read as DNA, the sequence is TGTGCCAGCAGCTCGGGAGTCACAGATACGCAGTATTTT.